Below, 23 T cell receptor beta chains from the same sample are listed, as sequenced in a study of cytomegalovirus exposure and HLA in healthy donors. The primer mix had 60 Vbeta and 13 Jbeta primers. TCRdb's table, derived via immunoSEQ multiplex PCR, lists solely in-frame clones and lacks some. Among over 95,000 clones, just under 75% were seen once, and the ten largest hold more than 2%. The sequenced sample consisted of PBMCs. All receptors come from a human donor in good health.

The chain has TRBV5-6 and TRBJ1-2; D is possibly TRBD1 (6 bases). Germline loops: CDR1 SGHDT, CDR2 YYEEEE. Trimming cost V 2 bases and J 7 bases, with 9 bases left between them. This CDR3 is 12 amino acids long. The CDR3 sequence is CASSFGGPGYTF. In DNA form, the CDR3 reads TGTGCCAGCAGCTTTGGGGGCCCTGGCTACACCTTC.

The chain combines TRBV7-6 with TRBJ2-1; 9 bases fit TRBD2. The V segment lost 4 bases and the J segment 8 bases; nucleotides outside the gene matches: 6. Germline loops: CDR1 SGHVS, CDR2 FNYEAQ. The CDR3 is made up of 14 amino acids. The CDR3 nucleotides are TGTGCCAGCAGCTCCACATTAGCGGGAGATGAGCAGTTCTTC. Translation gives CASSSTLAGDEQFF.

The chain combines TRBV6-5 with TRBJ2-7; D uncertain. Trimming took 0 bases from V and 5 from J, leaving 11 bases between them. This CDR3 comprises 14 residues. Per germline, CDR1 MNHEY and CDR2 SVGAGI. CDR3 sequence: CASSYSSGSNEQYF. The DNA for the CDR3 is TGTGCCAGCAGTTACTCCTCCGGGTCCAACGAGCAGTACTTC.

The chain couples TRBV13 to TRBJ2-5; 11 nucleotides agree with TRBD2. The J call could be wrong; TRBJ2-7 is a better fit for the DNA end. This CDR3 has 20 residues. The germline V gene has CDR1 PRHDT and CDR2 FYEKMQ (reference sequence). The CDR3 DNA reads TGTGCCAGCAGCTCCGTGGGACTAGCGGATATTATGGACGGGGGCTACGAGCAGTACTTC. Translated, it gives CASSSVGLADIMDGGYEQYF.

The chain is built from TRBV15 and TRBJ2-7; possibly TRBD1 for D (5 bases). Germline V gene sequence: CDR1 LNHNV, CDR2 YYDKDF (reference sequence). Trimming shortened V by 5 bases and J by 6 bases, and 14 bases separated the two germline ends. This CDR3 is 13 amino acids long. The DNA for the CDR3 is TGTGCCACCAGCCACCCAGGGTCGGCCGAGCAGTACTTC. This encodes CATSHPGSAEQYF.

CDR3 sequence (DNA): TGTGCCAGTAGTATTTCCCGGACAGGTGTAAGCGGGGGCTACACCTTC. Residues: CASSISRTGVSGGYTF. The chain carries TRBV19 and TRBJ1-2; TRBD1 agrees at 7 bases. Per germline, CDR1 LNHDA and CDR2 SQIVND (reference sequence). J lost 8 bases, V lost 3 bases, and 15 bases had no gene match. This CDR3 region has 16 residues.

The chain recombines TRBV19 with TRBJ2-1, with 8 nucleotides matching TRBD2. Per germline, CDR1 LNHDA and CDR2 SQIVND (reference sequence). V shed 6 bases, J shed 7 bases, and the junction held 11 bases outside the gene matches. This CDR3 spans 15 amino acids. The CDR3 coding sequence is TGTGCCAGTAGCGAGGGACTAGTTTCGTGGAATGAGCAGTTCTTC. This translates into CASSEGLVSWNEQFF.

This rearrangement joins TRBV11-2 to TRBJ1-3; no clear D gene. CDR1 is SGHAT and CDR2 is FQNNGV in the germline V gene. The length of the CDR3 is 13 residues. Trimming pared 10 bases from V and 0 bases from J, leaving 10 bases between. CDR3 protein: CATRLTSGNTIYF. For the CDR3, the DNA is TGTGCCACCCGACTTACCTCTGGAAACACCATATATTTT.

The rearrangement joins TRBV18 to TRBJ2-3, with 7 positions matching TRBD2. The CDR3 sequence is 16 residues long. Per germline, CDR1 KGHSH and CDR2 LQKENI. J gave up 4 bases and V 1 base, and 8 bases lay outside the gene matches. The CDR3 region has the DNA TGTGCCAGCTCACCACGATCGCTCGCGGGAGCAGATACGCAGTATTTT. Protein sequence: CASSPRSLAGADTQYF.

The sample holds one count of this clone. The chain joins TRBV5-4 to TRBJ2-3; D is unresolved. Trimming shortened V by 1 base and J by 0 bases, and 12 bases separated the two germline ends. This CDR3 has 16 amino acids. CDR1 SGHNT and CDR2 YYREEE come from the germline V gene (reference sequence). The CDR3 region is CASSLKTYESTDTQYF. Written as DNA, the CDR3 is TGTGCCAGCAGCTTGAAGACTTATGAAAGCACAGATACGCAGTATTTT.

The chain couples TRBV14 to TRBJ1-2; 7 bases map to TRBD1. The germline CDR1 and CDR2 sequences are SGHDN and FVKESK. CDR3 size: 16 residues. The V segment lost 5 bases and the J segment 1 base; nucleotides outside the gene matches: 10. The CDR3 DNA is TGTGCCAGCAGCGGGGTTGGACAGGAAAGTAACTATGGCTACACCTTC. It translates to CASSGVGQESNYGYTF.

The V and J genes are TRBV5-4 and TRBJ2-7; D possibly corresponds to TRBD2 (6 bases). Deletions cut 0 bases from V and 3 bases from J, with 13 bases between. Germline V gene lookup returns CDR1 SGHNT and CDR2 YYREEE (reference sequence). This CDR3 contains 15 residues. CDR3 amino acids: CASSLAGTGNYEQYF. The CDR3 coding sequence is TGTGCCAGCAGCTTGGCCGGGACTGGAAACTACGAGCAGTACTTC. The full variable domain, in which reference TRBV5-4 and TRBJ2-7 provide the parts outside the CDR3, is ETGVTQSPTHLIKTRGQQVTLRCSSQSGHNTVSWYQQALGQGPQFIFQYYREEENGRGNFPPRFSGLQFPNYSSELNVNALELDDSALYLCASSLAGTGNYEQYFGPGTRLTVT.

The rearrangement uses TRBV10-3 and TRBJ2-3, with 14 bases lining up with TRBD2. The germline CDR1 and CDR2 sequences are ENHRY and SYGVKD. The trim removed 5 bases at V and 6 bases at J, leaving 7 bases unmatched. The CDR3 covers 16 residues. The CDR3 here is CAISTGTSGGGDTQYF. In nucleotides, the CDR3 is TGTGCCATCAGTACCGGGACTAGCGGGGGTGGGGATACGCAGTATTTT.

The sample holds a few counts of this clone. The V and J genes are TRBV27 and TRBJ2-7; 7 nucleotides agree with TRBD1. This CDR3 comprises 14 residues. The V gene end was trimmed by 4 bases and the J gene end by 1 base; junction bases not matched to a gene: 4. In germline, CDR1 is MNHEY, CDR2 SMNVEV (reference sequence). The CDR3 loop is CASSSRQGSYEQYF. The CDR3 DNA follows: TGTGCCAGCAGTTCGAGACAGGGTTCCTACGAGCAGTACTTC.

This sequence joins TRBV5-1 and TRBJ2-5; a possible D gene is TRBD1 (5 bases). The germline CDR1 and CDR2 sequences are SGHRS and YFSETQ. The CDR3 has 14 amino acids. Trimming removed 0 bases at V and 1 base at J, with 7 bases between. The CDR3 nucleotides read TGCGCCAGCAGCTTGGGCAGGGTCCAAGAGACCCAGTACTTC. Translation: CASSLGRVQETQYF.

The CDR3, as DNA: TGTGCCAGCAGCTTAGGGGGACTAGCGGGGACCTCCTACTACAATGAGCAGTTCTTC. Protein product: CASSLGGLAGTSYYNEQFF. This chain connects TRBV7-9 to TRBJ2-1; TRBD2 matches 13 bases. V shed 1 base and J 3 bases; nucleotides not matched to a gene: 9. Germline CDR1 and CDR2: SEHNR and FQNEAQ (reference sequence). This CDR3 region has 19 residues.

This chain uses TRBV19 with TRBJ1-3, with D unresolved. The V gene lost 8 bases and the J gene lost 1 base, with 9 bases spanning the gap. Germline V lookup: CDR1 LNHDA, CDR2 SQIVND (reference sequence). The CDR3 loop spans 13 amino acids. In DNA, the CDR3 is TGTGCCAGTGAAGAGGTGTCTGGAAACACCATATATTTT. It codes for CASEEVSGNTIYF.

This sequence joins TRBV6-6 and TRBJ1-6; a weak D match, TRBD1 (5 bases). The germline V and J ends were trimmed by 0 bases and 9 bases, with 15 bases remaining between them. The length of the CDR3 is 16 residues. The germline CDR1 and CDR2 sequences are MNHNY and SVGAGI (reference sequence). For the CDR3, the DNA is TGTGCCAGCAGTTACTCCCGGCAGGGCGGTGGTTCACCCCTCCACTTT. Translating it yields CASSYSRQGGGSPLHF.

This sequence joins TRBV6-5 and TRBJ2-7; no clear D gene. Germline V gene lookup returns CDR1 MNHEY and CDR2 SVGAGI. V lost 0 bases to trimming and J lost 0 bases, with 6 bases between them. The length of the CDR3 is 14 residues. CDR3 amino acids: CASSYSADSYEQYF. DNA of the CDR3: TGTGCCAGCAGTTACTCTGCGGACTCCTACGAGCAGTACTTC.

The rearrangement links TRBV4-2 to TRBJ2-5; D gene unclear. This CDR3 has 17 residues. Per germline, CDR1 LGHNA and CDR2 YNFKEQ. V lost 1 base, J lost 3 bases, and 18 bases lay in between. DNA of the CDR3: TGTGCCAGCAGCCAAGGGTCTCAACTACCCATTAAAGAGACCCAGTACTTC. Its protein is CASSQGSQLPIKETQYF.

This clone was seen more than once but under ten times. The chain joins TRBV5-4 to TRBJ1-4; 7 bases fit TRBD1. Germline V gives CDR1 SGHNT, CDR2 YYREEE (reference sequence). The CDR3 loop spans 15 amino acids. V was pared by 4 bases and J by 2 bases, with 5 bases of the junction left unmatched. This CDR3 is CASSLQGRTNEKLFF. CDR3 bases: TGTGCCAGCAGCCTACAGGGGAGGACTAATGAAAAACTGTTTTTT.

This clone was counted only a few times. This rearrangement joins TRBV4-1 to TRBJ2-7; maybe TRBD2 (5 bases). Germline CDR1 is MGHRA and CDR2 is YSYEKL. V gave up 1 base and J gave up 1 base, with 14 bases separating them. This CDR3 has 16 amino acids. The CDR3 sequence is CASSQAATSLSYEQYF. CDR3 nucleotides: TGCGCCAGCAGCCAAGCGGCCACTAGTCTTTCCTACGAGCAGTACTTC.

This clone was seen a few times. The genes are TRBV5-1 and TRBJ2-1; 8 bases align to TRBD2. The ends lost 1 base at V and 4 bases at J; junction bases unmatched: 10. The CDR3 covers 17 residues. CDR1 is SGHRS and CDR2 is YFSETQ in the germline V gene. The CDR3 sequence is CASSLTSSGGLYNEQFF. The CDR3 region has the DNA TGCGCCAGCAGCTTGACCTCCTCGGGGGGGCTTTACAATGAGCAGTTCTTC.